The 3 T cell receptor beta chains in this list originate from one sample, sequenced in a study of blood T cell repertoires in COVID-19. Method: immunoSEQ multiplex PCR; TCRdb's copy keeps in-frame clones and lacks some. This sample has under 100,000 clones; about 89% occur once, and the top ten carry 0.85% to 1.3%. Sequenced input: peripheral blood. Every receptor here comes from a human donor in a cohort sampled during active COVID-19.

This clone came up a few times. The chain joins TRBV7-6 to TRBJ1-4; perhaps TRBD1 as D (6 bases). CDR1 is SGHVS and CDR2 is FNYEAQ in the germline V gene. V was cut by 4 bases and J by 3 bases, with 12 bases left in between. The CDR3 consists of 15 residues. The CDR3 is CASSSTGVPNEKLFF. CDR3 nucleotides: TGTGCCAGCAGCTCGACAGGCGTTCCTAATGAAAAACTGTTTTTT.

This chain joins TRBV2 and TRBJ2-5; TRBD1 matches at 10 bases. This CDR3 region has 13 residues. V dropped 6 bases and J dropped 7; count of bases not matched to a gene: 5. Germline V gene data show CDR1 as SNHLY and CDR2 as FYNNEI. This CDR3 is CASRPTGGWTQYF. For the CDR3, the DNA is TGTGCCAGCAGACCGACAGGGGGCTGGACCCAGTACTTC. The full variable domain, in which reference TRBV2 and TRBJ2-5 provide the parts outside the CDR3, is EPEVTQTPSHQVTQMGQEVILRCVPISNHLYFYWYRQILGQKVEFLVSFYNNEISEKSEIFDDQFSVERPDGSNFTLKIRSTKLEDSAMYFCASRPTGGWTQYFGPGTRLLVL.

This clone was counted a single time. The gene calls are TRBV30 and TRBJ2-3, with TRBD2 identical over 10 bases. Germline CDR1 reads GTSNPN; CDR2 reads SVGIG (reference sequence). Trimming at V came to 0 bases and at J to 4 bases, leaving 7 bases not matched to a gene. CDR3 length equals 16 residues. The CDR3 reads CAWSVRAGGGPDTQYF. Written as DNA, the CDR3 is TGTGCCTGGAGTGTACGAGCGGGAGGGGGCCCAGATACGCAGTATTTT.